A single T cell receptor (beta chain) is shown here with its context. Its target is unknown. Sequencing was performed with immunoSEQ multiplex PCR; in TCRdb, only in-frame clones are kept and a portion is missing. This table holds about 60,000 clones, roughly four fifths found once. This sample's time point: week 47, end of study. Doses comprised 300 ug of mutant IDH1 20-mer peptide each, plus topical imiquimod. All eight of the vaccinations patients received fell in weeks 1, 3, 5, 7, 11, 15, 19 and 23. The V gene end was trimmed by 4 bases and the J gene end by 0 bases; junction bases not matched to a gene: 8. Per germline, CDR1 SGHRS and CDR2 YFSETQ. The CDR3 runs 16 residues. This sample is part of a study of a mutant IDH1 vaccine in newly diagnosed glioma.

The source material was PBMCs, sampled from a glioma patient whose treatment included an IDH1 peptide vaccine. This TCR was sampled from a woman aged 45-65 years with glioma. The chain combines TRBV5-1 with TRBJ1-2; 8 nucleotides align to TRBD1. The CDR3 reads CASSNRQGSANYGYTF. The CDR3 DNA sequence: TGCGCCAGCAGCAACCGACAGGGGTCTGCTAACTATGGCTACACCTTC.